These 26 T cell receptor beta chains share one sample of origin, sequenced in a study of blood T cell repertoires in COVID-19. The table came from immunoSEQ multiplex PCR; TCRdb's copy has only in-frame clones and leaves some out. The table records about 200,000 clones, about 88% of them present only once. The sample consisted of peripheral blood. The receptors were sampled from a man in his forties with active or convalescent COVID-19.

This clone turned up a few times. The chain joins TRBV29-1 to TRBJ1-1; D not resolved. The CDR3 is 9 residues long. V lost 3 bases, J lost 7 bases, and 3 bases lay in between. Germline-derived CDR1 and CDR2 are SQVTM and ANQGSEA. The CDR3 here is CSVDSEAFF. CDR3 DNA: TGCAGCGTTGACAGTGAAGCTTTCTTT.

The DNA of the CDR3 is TGTGCCATCAGTACAGATAGCAATCAGCCCCAGCATTTT. Encoded protein: CAISTDSNQPQHF. V gene TRBV10-3 combines with J gene TRBJ1-5; D gene ambiguous. Trimming pared 5 bases from V and 0 bases from J, leaving 5 bases between. The CDR3 is 13 residues long. The germline CDR1 and CDR2 sequences are ENHRY and SYGVKD.

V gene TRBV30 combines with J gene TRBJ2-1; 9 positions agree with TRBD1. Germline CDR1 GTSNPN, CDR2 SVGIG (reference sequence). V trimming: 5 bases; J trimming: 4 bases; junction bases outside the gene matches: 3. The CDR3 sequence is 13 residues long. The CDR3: CAWETGGYNEQFF. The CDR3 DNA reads TGTGCCTGGGAGACAGGGGGATACAATGAGCAGTTCTTC.

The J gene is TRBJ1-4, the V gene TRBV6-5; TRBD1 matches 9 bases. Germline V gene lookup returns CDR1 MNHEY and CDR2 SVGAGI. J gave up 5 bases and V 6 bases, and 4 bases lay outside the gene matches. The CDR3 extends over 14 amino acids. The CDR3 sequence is CASSGGTGNEKLFF. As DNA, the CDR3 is TGTGCCAGCAGCGGGGGGACAGGGAATGAAAAACTGTTTTTT.

The CDR3 protein is CASRTGGAREKLFF. The CDR3 DNA is TGTGCCAGCAGGACAGGGGGCGCGAGGGAAAAACTGTTTTTT. The J gene is TRBJ1-4, the V gene TRBV27; 10 nucleotides match TRBD1. The germline V gene has CDR1 MNHEY and CDR2 SMNVEV (reference sequence). There are 14 residues in the CDR3. The junction had 6 bases not matched to a gene; V was cut back by 6 bases and J by 8 bases. The full variable domain, rest sourced from reference TRBV27 and TRBJ1-4, is EAQVTQNPRYLITVTGKKLTVTCSQNMNHEYMSWYRQDPGLGLRQIYYSMNVEVTDKGDVPEGYKVSRKEKRNFPLILESPSPNQTSLYFCASRTGGAREKLFFGSGTQLSVL.

CDR3 nucleotide sequence: TGTGCCAGCAGGCCGGGACTAGCGGGGGAGCAGTTCTTC. Amino acid sequence: CASRPGLAGEQFF. V is TRBV3-1 (or the pseudogene TRBV3-2) and J is TRBJ2-1; 13 nucleotides agree with TRBD2. The CDR3 loop spans 13 amino acids. Germline CDR1 and CDR2: LGHDT and YNNKEL (reference sequence). V gave up 6 bases and J gave up 10 bases; unmatched junction bases: 3.

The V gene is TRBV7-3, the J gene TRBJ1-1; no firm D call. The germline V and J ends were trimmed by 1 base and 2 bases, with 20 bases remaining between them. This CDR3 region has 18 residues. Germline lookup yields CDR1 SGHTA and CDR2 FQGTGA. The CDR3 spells CASSLMSAETVFNTEAFF. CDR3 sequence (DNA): TGTGCCAGCAGCTTAATGTCGGCAGAGACTGTCTTCAACACTGAAGCTTTCTTT.

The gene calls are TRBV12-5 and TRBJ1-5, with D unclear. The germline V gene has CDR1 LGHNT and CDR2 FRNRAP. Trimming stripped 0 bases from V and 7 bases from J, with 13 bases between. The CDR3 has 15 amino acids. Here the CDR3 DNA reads TGTGCTAGTGGTTTGGTAGGCCGGAGTGGCCAGCCCCAGCATTTT. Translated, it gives CASGLVGRSGQPQHF.

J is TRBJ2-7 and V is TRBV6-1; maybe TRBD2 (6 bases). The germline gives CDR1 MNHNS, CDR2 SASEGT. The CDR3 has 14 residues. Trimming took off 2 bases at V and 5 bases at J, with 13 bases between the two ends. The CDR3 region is CASSETSYVDEQYF. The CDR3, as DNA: TGTGCCAGCAGTGAAACTAGCTACGTGGACGAGCAGTACTTC.

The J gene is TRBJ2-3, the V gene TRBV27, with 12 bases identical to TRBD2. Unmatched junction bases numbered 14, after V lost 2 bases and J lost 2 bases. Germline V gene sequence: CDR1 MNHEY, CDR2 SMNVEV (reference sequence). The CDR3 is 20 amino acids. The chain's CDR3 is CASSLGWLTSGSFDTDTQYF. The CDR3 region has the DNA TGTGCCAGCAGTTTAGGGTGGTTGACTAGCGGGAGTTTTGACACAGATACGCAGTATTTT.

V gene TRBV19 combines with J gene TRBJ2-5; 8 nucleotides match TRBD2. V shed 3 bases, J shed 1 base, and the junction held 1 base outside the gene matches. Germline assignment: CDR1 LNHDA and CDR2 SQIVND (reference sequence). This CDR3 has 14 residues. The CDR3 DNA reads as TGTGCCAGTAGTATGAGCGGGAGCCAAGAGACCCAGTACTTC. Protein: CASSMSGSQETQYF. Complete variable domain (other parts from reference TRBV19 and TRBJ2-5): DGGITQSPKYLFRKEGQNVTLSCEQNLNHDAMYWYRQDPGQGLRLIYYSQIVNDFQKGDIAEGYSVSREKKESFPLTVTSAQKNPTAFYLCASSMSGSQETQYFGPGTRLLVL.

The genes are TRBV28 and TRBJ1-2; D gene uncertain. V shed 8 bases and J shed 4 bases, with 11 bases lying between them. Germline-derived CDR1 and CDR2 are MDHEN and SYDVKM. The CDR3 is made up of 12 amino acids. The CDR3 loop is CASRGGFYGYTF. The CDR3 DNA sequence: TGTGCCAGCCGAGGAGGGTTCTATGGCTACACCTTC.

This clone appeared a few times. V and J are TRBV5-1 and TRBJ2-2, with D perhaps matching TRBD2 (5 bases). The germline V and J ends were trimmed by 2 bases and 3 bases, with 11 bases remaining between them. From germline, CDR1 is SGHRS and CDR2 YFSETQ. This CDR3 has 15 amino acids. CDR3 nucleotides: TGCGCCAGCAGCTTTTCTAGCCCCCACACCGGGGAGCTGTTTTTT. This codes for CASSFSSPHTGELFF.

The CDR3 bases are TGTGCCAGCAGCCAAGACGGGAGGGTCCATGAGCAGTTCTTC. It specifies CASSQDGRVHEQFF. The chain carries TRBV3-1 (or the pseudogene TRBV3-2) and TRBJ2-1; TRBD2 matches 8 bases. With V trimmed by 0 bases and J by 8 bases, 3 bases remained unmatched. CDR3 size: 14 residues. The germline gives CDR1 LGHDT, CDR2 YNNKEL (reference sequence).

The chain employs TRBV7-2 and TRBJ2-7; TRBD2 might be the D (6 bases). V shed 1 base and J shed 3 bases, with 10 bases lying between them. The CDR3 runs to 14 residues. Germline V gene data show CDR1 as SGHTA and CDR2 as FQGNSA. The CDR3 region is CASSLVTSNYEQYF. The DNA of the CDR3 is TGTGCCAGCAGCTTAGTTACTAGCAACTACGAGCAGTACTTC. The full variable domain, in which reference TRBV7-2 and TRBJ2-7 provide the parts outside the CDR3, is GAGVSQSPSNKVTEKGKDVELRCDPISGHTALYWYRQSLGQGLEFLIYFQGNSAPDKSGLPSDRFSAERTGGSVSTLTIQRTQQEDSAVYLCASSLVTSNYEQYFGPGTRLTVT.

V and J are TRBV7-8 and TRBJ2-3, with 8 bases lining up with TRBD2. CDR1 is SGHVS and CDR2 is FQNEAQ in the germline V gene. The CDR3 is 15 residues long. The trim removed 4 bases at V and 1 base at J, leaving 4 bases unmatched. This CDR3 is CASSYRSGGTDTQYF. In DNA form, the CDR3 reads TGTGCCAGCAGCTATCGTAGCGGGGGCACAGATACGCAGTATTTT.

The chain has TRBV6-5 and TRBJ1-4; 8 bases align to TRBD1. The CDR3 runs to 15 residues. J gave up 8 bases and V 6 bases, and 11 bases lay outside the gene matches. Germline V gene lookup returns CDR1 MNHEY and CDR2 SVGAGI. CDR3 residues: CASSNGGRGREKLFF. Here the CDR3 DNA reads TGTGCCAGCAGCAACGGCGGCAGGGGGCGCGAAAAACTGTTTTTT.

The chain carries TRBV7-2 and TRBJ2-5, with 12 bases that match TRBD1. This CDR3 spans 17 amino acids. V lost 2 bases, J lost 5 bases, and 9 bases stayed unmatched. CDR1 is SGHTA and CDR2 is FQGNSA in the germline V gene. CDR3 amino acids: CASSLRGQGAFGETQYF. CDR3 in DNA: TGTGCCAGCAGCTTAAGGGGACAGGGGGCTTTTGGGGAGACCCAGTACTTC. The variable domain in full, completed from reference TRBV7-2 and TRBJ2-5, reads GAGVSQSPSNKVTEKGKDVELRCDPISGHTALYWYRQSLGQGLEFLIYFQGNSAPDKSGLPSDRFSAERTGGSVSTLTIQRTQQEDSAVYLCASSLRGQGAFGETQYFGPGTRLLVL.

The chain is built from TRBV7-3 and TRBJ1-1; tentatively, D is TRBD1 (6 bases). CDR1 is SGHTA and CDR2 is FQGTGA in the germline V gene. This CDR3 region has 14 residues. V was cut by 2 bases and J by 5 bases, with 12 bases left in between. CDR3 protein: CASSLVPRGTEAFF. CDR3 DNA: TGTGCCAGCAGCTTAGTTCCCAGGGGAACTGAAGCTTTCTTT.

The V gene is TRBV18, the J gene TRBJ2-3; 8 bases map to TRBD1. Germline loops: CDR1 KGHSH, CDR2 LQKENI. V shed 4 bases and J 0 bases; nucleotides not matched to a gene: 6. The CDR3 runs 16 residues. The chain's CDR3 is CASSLQGGASTDTQYF. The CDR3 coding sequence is TGTGCCAGCTCACTACAGGGGGGAGCTAGCACAGATACGCAGTATTTT. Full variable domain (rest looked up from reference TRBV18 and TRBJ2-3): NAGVMQNPRHLVRRRGQEARLRCSPMKGHSHVYWYRQLPEEGLKFMVYLQKENIIDESGMPKERFSAEFPKEGPSILRIQQVVRGDSAAYFCASSLQGGASTDTQYFGPGTRLTVL.

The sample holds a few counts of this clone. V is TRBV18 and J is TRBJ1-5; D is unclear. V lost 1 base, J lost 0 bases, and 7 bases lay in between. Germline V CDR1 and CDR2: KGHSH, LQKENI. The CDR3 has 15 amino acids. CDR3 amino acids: CASSPRPSSNQPQHF. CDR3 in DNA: TGTGCCAGCTCACCACGTCCCAGTAGCAATCAGCCCCAGCATTTT.

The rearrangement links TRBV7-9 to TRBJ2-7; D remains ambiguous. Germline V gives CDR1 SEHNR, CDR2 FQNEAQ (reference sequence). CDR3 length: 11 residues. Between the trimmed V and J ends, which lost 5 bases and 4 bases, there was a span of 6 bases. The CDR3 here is CASSGDYEQYF. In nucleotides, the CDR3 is TGTGCCAGCAGCGGAGATTACGAGCAGTACTTC.

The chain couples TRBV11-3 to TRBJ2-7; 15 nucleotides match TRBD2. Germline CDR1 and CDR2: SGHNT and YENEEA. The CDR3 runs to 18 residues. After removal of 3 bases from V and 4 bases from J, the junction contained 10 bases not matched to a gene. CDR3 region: CASSLLGLAGGPSYEQYF. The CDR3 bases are TGTGCCAGCAGCTTGCTGGGACTAGCGGGAGGCCCATCTTACGAGCAGTACTTC.

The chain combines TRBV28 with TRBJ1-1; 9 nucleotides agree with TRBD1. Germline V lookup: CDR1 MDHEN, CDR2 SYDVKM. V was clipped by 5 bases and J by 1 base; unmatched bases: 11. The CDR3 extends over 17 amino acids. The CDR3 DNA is TGTGCCAGCAGTCGCCGGGGGACAGGGTCACAGAACACTGAAGCTTTCTTT. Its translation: CASSRRGTGSQNTEAFF.

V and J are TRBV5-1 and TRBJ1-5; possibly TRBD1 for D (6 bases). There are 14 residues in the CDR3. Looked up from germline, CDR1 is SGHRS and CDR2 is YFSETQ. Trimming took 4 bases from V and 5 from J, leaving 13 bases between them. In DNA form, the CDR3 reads TGCGCCAGCAGCCTGACAGGTGGAGATCAGCCCCAGCATTTT. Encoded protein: CASSLTGGDQPQHF. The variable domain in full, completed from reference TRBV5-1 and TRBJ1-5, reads KAGVTQTPRYLIKTRGQQVTLSCSPISGHRSVSWYQQTPGQGLQFLFEYFSETQRNKGNFPGRFSGRQFSNSRSEMNVSTLELGDSALYLCASSLTGGDQPQHFGDGTRLSIL.

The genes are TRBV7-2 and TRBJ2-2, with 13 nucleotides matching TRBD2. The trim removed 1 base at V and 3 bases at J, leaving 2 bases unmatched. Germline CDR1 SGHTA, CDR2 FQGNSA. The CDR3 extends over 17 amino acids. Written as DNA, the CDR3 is TGTGCCAGCAGCTTAGGACTAGCGGGAGGCTACACCGGGGAGCTGTTTTTT. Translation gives CASSLGLAGGYTGELFF.